This is a list of T cell receptor beta chains from one sample in a study of response to subunit inactivated influenza vaccine. TCRdb itself ran the RT-PCR reads through MiXCR, one entry per CDR3 protein. The table records more than 700,000 distinct CDR3 sequences, 21% of them present only once. This specimen was PBMCs from blood, taken 5 days after vaccination. These receptors were collected from a man in his fifties or sixties who received an inactivated influenza vaccine. Both conserved end residues are part of each CDR3. The D gene is left open where the match is weak. Expanded clones are given a class, and other clones once, few, many or no size at all.

j_gene | d_gene | v_gene | abundance | CDR3aa | CDR3nt
TRBJ2-5 | - | TRBV6-5 | - | CASGYQETQYF | TGTGCCAGCGGGTATCAAGAGACCCAGTACTTC
TRBJ2-7 | TRBD2 | TRBV5-1 | - | CASNPGTSAYEQYF | TGCGCCAGCAACCCCGGGACTAGCGCTTACGAGCAGTACTTC
TRBJ1-6 | - | TRBV20-1 | many | CSAKFRGNSPLHF | TGCAGTGCTAAATTCAGGGGTAATTCACCCCTCCACTTT
TRBJ2-7 | - | TRBV6-1 | - | CASRTRGVSSGEQYF | TGTGCCAGCAGAACCAGGGGGGTCTCCTCGGGAGAGCAGTACTTC
TRBJ2-7 | TRBD2 | TRBV6-2/TRBV6-3 | - | CASNNRYTLQRENEQYF | TGTGCCAGCAACAACCGGTACACCCTGCAGCGGGAGAACGAGCAGTACTTC
TRBJ2-3 | - | TRBV20-1 | few | CSAWASTDTQYF | TGCAGTGCTTGGGCCTCAACAGATACGCAGTATTTT
TRBJ2-7 | - | TRBV20-1 | - | CSASLYRAVNYEQYF | TGCAGTGCTAGTCTATACCGGGCCGTCAACTACGAGCAGTACTTC
TRBJ2-7 | - | TRBV4-3 | - | CASSQVADPTYEQYF | TGCGCCAGCAGCCAAGTCGCCGACCCTACCTACGAGCAGTACTTC
TRBJ1-2 | - | TRBV20-1 | - | CSARARPGYGYTF | TGCAGTGCTAGGGCACGTCCCGGCTATGGCTACACCTTC
TRBJ2-3 | - | TRBV30 | - | CAWSVVRDTQYF | TGTGCCTGGAGTGTAGTGCGGGATACGCAGTATTTT
TRBJ1-6 | - | TRBV9 | - | CASSLRAGRDSPLHF | TGTGCCAGCAGCCTCCGGGCGGGGAGGGATTCACCCCTCCACTTT
TRBJ2-1 | TRBD2 | TRBV7-2 | - | CASSRIAGAYNEQFF | TGTGCCAGCAGCCGTATAGCGGGTGCATACAATGAGCAGTTCTTC
TRBJ2-7 | - | TRBV20-1 | few | CSAHKQGYEQYF | TGCAGTGCTCACAAACAGGGATACGAGCAGTACTTC
TRBJ2-1 | - | TRBV5-6 | - | CASSQAWVSLPYNEQFF | TGTGCCAGCAGCCAGGCTTGGGTCTCCCTCCCCTACAATGAGCAGTTCTTC
TRBJ2-1 | - | TRBV4-3 | few | CASSQYGVNEQFF | TGCGCCAGCAGCCAATATGGGGTCAATGAGCAGTTCTTC